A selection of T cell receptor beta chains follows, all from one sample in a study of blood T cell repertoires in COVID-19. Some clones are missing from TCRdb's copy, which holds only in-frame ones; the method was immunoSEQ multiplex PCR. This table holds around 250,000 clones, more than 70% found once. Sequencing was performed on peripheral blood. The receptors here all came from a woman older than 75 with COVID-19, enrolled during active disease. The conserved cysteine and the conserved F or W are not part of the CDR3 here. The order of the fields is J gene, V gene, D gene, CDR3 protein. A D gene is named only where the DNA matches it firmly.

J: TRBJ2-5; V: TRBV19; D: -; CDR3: ASSSGPAETQY
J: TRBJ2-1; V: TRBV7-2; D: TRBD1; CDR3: ASSSRDRGLNEQF
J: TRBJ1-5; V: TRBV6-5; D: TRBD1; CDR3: ASRGDRGEPQH
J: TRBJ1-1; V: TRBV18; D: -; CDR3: ASSPPNPVVSGTEAF
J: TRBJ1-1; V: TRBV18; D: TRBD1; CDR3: ASSPRQGAMNTEAF
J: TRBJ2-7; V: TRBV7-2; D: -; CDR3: ASSKRWEISYEQY
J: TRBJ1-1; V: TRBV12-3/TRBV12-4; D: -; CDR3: AKLPMNTEAF
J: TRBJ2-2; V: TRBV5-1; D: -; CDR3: ASSLRGDGAGELF
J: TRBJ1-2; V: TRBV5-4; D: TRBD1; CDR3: ASSIDREYYGYT
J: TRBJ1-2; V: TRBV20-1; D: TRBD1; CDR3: SASTGTGGSEYGYT
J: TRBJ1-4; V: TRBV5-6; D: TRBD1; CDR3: ASSSLGQANEKLF
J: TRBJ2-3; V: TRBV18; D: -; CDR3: ASSHSGHLLPY
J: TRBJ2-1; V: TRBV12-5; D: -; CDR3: ASGLSNYNEQF
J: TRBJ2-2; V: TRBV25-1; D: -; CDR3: ASSEQGTGELF
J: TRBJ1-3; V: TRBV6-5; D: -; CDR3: ASSSTGFLSGNTIY
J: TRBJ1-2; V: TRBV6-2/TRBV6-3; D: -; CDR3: ASSYGAGAGGGYT
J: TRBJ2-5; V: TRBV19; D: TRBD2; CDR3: ASSPSPPTSGETQY
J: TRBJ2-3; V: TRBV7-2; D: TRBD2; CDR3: ASSLLAGGSGDTQY
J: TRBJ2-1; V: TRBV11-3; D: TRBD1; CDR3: ASSWDRYNEQF
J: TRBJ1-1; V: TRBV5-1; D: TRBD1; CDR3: ASSQNRQGWTEAF
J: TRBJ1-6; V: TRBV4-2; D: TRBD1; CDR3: ASSQFRQGSSPLH
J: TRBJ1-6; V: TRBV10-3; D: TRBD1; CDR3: ATRTDRDLSPLH
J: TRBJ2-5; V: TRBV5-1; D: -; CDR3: ASSPRTLSGGTQY
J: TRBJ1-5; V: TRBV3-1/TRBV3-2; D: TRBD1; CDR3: ASSPGTGPSNQPQH
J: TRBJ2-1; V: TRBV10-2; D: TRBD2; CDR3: ASSERLAGVGF
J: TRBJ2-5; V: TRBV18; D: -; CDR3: ASSGNQETQY
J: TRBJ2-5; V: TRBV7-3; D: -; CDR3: ASSLDRSPETQY
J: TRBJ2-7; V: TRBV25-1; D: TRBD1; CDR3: ASSEWGQGSYEQY
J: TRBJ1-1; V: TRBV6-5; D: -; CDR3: ASSYSPLSGEAF
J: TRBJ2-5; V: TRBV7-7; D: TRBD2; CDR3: ASSPRGSGLAGRETQY
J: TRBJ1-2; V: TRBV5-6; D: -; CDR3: ASSLVRVANYGYT
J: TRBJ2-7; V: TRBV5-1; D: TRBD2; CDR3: ASSLGPSGDSYEQY
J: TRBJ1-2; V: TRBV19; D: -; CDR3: ASSREQSTYGYT
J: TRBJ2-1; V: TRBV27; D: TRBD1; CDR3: ASSSTGLGYNEQF
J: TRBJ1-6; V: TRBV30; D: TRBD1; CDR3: AWTGGQSPLH
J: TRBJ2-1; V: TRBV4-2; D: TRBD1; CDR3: ASSQGPGQGGDEQF
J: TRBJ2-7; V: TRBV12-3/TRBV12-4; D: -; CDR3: ASSQGSYEQY
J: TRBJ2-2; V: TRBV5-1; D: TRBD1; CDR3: ASSLSGTGGTGELF
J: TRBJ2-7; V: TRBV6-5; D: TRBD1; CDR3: ASSRGTGPYEQY
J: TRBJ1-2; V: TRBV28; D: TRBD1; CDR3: ASSSGQPNYGYT
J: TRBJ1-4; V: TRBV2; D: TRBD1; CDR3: ASRETGFDEKLF
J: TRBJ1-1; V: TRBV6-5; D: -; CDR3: ATLGGAGFGTEAF
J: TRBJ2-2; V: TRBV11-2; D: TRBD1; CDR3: ASSLRDRVTGELF